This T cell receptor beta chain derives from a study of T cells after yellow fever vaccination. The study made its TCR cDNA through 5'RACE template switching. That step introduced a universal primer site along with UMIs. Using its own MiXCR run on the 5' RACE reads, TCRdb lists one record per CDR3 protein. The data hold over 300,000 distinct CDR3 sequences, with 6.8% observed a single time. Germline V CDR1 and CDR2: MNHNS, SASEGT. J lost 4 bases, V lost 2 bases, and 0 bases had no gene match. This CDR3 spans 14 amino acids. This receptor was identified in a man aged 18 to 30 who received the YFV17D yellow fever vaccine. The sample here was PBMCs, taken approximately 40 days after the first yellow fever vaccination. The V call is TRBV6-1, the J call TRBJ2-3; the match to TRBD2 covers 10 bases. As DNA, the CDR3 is TGTGCCAGCAGTGAAAGCGGGGGGGCAGATACGCAGTATTTT. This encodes CASSESGGADTQYF.